This T cell receptor (beta chain) was sequenced in a study of OX40 agonist ivuxolimab in advanced cancers. Comments on this clone: Its antigen is undetermined.

V lost 2 bases, J lost 2 bases, and 10 bases lay in between. The CDR3 sequence is 14 residues long. The V gene's germline CDR1 is SNHLY and CDR2 FYNNEI. Profiling relied on immunoSEQ multiplex PCR, and the TCRdb table lists in-frame clones only, not all of them. Of about 50,000 clones in the sample, around nine tenths were seen once. Study-level points and caveats: Among some nonresponders, normalized T-cell clonal expansion was also low. Expanded clones tended on average to be more numerous among CD8+ T cells than CD4+.

This sequence joins TRBV2 and TRBJ2-7, with D uncertain. Sequences were derived from CD4+ or CD8+ T cells sorted from blood, sampled in a trial of the OX40 agonist ivuxolimab. The sequence was collected from an adult with an advanced solid tumor such as melanoma, head and neck, liver or kidney cancer. CDR3 in DNA: TGTGCCAGCAGTGAATACCCACGGGCCTACGAGCAGTACGTC. Encoded protein: CASSEYPRAYEQYV.